Below, 18 T cell receptor beta chains from the same sample are listed, as sequenced in a study of radiotherapy plus CTLA-4 blockade in lung cancer. Sequenced by immunoSEQ multiplex PCR; TCRdb stores in-frame clones only, minus some. The sample has approximately 80,000 clones; more than 60% are singletons. Sequenced here: peripheral blood, sampled from a patient treated with radiotherapy plus ipilimumab. The receptors originated from a human donor with non-small cell lung cancer whose response to radiotherapy plus ipilimumab could not be evaluated. Some clones in this sample may be carry-over from other donors' samples.

The V call is TRBV6-5, the J call TRBJ2-7, with 7 bases aligning to TRBD2. V lost 1 base and J lost 7; bases outside the gene matches: 10. Germline loops: CDR1 MNHEY, CDR2 SVGAGI. CDR3 length: 15 residues. CDR3 sequence reads: CASSYYPGGGWEQYF. The CDR3 nucleotides read TGTGCCAGCAGTTACTATCCGGGCGGGGGTTGGGAGCAGTACTTC.

V gene TRBV5-8 combines with J gene TRBJ1-5, with 9 positions matching TRBD1. The V and J ends lost 0 bases and 7 bases, in that order; junction bases with no gene match: 5. The CDR3 has 15 amino acids. CDR1 and CDR2 from the germline V gene are SGHTS and YDEGEE. CDR3 sequence (DNA): TGTGCCAGCAGCTTGGAGGGGACAGGGAAACAGCCCCAGCATTTT. This sequence encodes CASSLEGTGKQPQHF. Using reference TRBV5-8 and TRBJ1-5 for the parts outside the CDR3, the full variable domain is EAGVTQSPTHLIKTRGQQATLRCSPISGHTSVYWYQQALGLGLQFLLWYDEGEERNRGNFPPRFSGRQFPNYSSELNVNALELEDSALYLCASSLEGTGKQPQHFGDGTRLSIL.

The genes are TRBV9 and TRBJ2-2; 9 bases align to TRBD1. V shed 2 bases, J shed 7 bases, and the junction held 15 bases outside the gene matches. CDR1 is SGDLS, CDR2 YYNGEE, per germline. This CDR3 spans 18 amino acids. The CDR3 here is CASSVRTPGTGYSGELFF. CDR3 bases: TGTGCCAGCAGCGTTAGAACCCCCGGGACAGGGTATAGCGGGGAGCTGTTTTTT.

The rearrangement joins TRBV1 to TRBJ1-5; the D call in the table, TRBD1, was not verified against the DNA. TRBV1 is a pseudogene locus. The CDR3 consists of 18 residues. This CDR3 is CTSSLWAALLYSNQPQHF. DNA of the CDR3: TGCACCAGCAGCCTTTGGGCCGCTCTCTTATATAGCAATCAGCCCCAGCATTTT.

Here the CDR3 reads CASSLEGQGVSPLHF. CDR3 nucleotides: TGCGCCAGCAGCTTGGAAGGACAGGGGGTTTCACCCCTCCACTTT. V usage is TRBV5-1 and J usage is TRBJ1-6; TRBD1 aligns across 10 bases. V was pared by 0 bases and J by 9 bases, with 3 bases of the junction left unmatched. The germline gives CDR1 SGHRS, CDR2 YFSETQ. The CDR3 has 15 amino acids. Looking up the rest from reference TRBV5-1 and TRBJ1-6 gives the full variable domain: KAGVTQTPRYLIKTRGQQVTLSCSPISGHRSVSWYQQTPGQGLQFLFEYFSETQRNKGNFPGRFSGRQFSNSRSEMNVSTLELGDSALYLCASSLEGQGVSPLHFGNGTRLTVT.

The chain joins TRBV28 to TRBJ2-5, with 10 bases fitting TRBD2. Germline V gene data show CDR1 as MDHEN and CDR2 as SYDVKM. Trimming cost V 7 bases and J 2 bases; bases outside gene matches: 10. The CDR3 length is 16 residues. CDR3 sequence reads: CASTRTSGLTQETQYF. Written as DNA, the CDR3 is TGTGCCAGCACCCGGACTAGCGGACTGACTCAAGAGACCCAGTACTTC.

The chain uses TRBV2 and TRBJ1-3; D not certain. Trimming took 1 base from V and 11 from J, leaving 9 bases between them. CDR3 size: 12 residues. Per germline, CDR1 SNHLY and CDR2 FYNNEI. CDR3 protein: CASSEEFGAIYF. CDR3 DNA: TGTGCCAGCAGTGAAGAGTTCGGAGCCATATATTTT.

The chain combines TRBV5-6 with TRBJ2-1; weak D call: TRBD2 (6 bases). The V gene lost 4 bases and the J gene lost 2 bases, with 13 bases spanning the gap. Germline CDR1 SGHDT, CDR2 YYEEEE. The CDR3 totals 15 residues. CDR3 nucleotide sequence: TGTGCCAGCAGCGAGACGACTAGGGCCTACAATGAGCAGTTCTTC. This codes for CASSETTRAYNEQFF.

This clone occurred once. The chain links TRBV5-4 to TRBJ2-3, with D possibly matching TRBD2 (6 bases). The germline V gene has CDR1 SGHNT and CDR2 YYREEE (reference sequence). The CDR3 is made up of 16 amino acids. V was shortened by 2 bases and J by 2 bases, with 15 bases between the two germline ends. The chain's CDR3 is CASSFGGVPDTDTQYF. The CDR3 DNA sequence: TGTGCCAGCAGCTTCGGCGGGGTCCCGGACACAGATACGCAGTATTTT.

Here the CDR3 reads CASSLTTGVDTGELFF. DNA for the CDR3: TGTGCCAGCAGCTTAACAACAGGGGTGGACACCGGGGAGCTGTTTTTT. The chain combines TRBV7-8 with TRBJ2-2; TRBD1 matches at 7 bases. V was clipped by 2 bases and J by 3 bases; unmatched bases: 6. The CDR3 covers 16 residues. The V gene's germline CDR1 is SGHVS and CDR2 FQNEAQ. Full variable domain (rest looked up from reference TRBV7-8 and TRBJ2-2): GAGVSQSPRYKVAKRGQDVALRCDPISGHVSLFWYQQALGQGPEFLTYFQNEAQLDKSGLPSDRFFAERPEGSVSTLKIQRTQQEDSAVYLCASSLTTGVDTGELFFGEGSRLTVL.

The V gene is TRBV14, the J gene TRBJ2-7; 7 nucleotides line up with TRBD1. Germline V gives CDR1 SGHDN, CDR2 FVKESK. The V and J ends lost 0 bases and 7 bases, in that order; junction bases with no gene match: 15. This CDR3 is built from 17 residues. CDR3 loop: CASSQDGSRNRGREQYF. CDR3 sequence (DNA): TGTGCCAGCAGCCAAGACGGCAGCAGGAACAGGGGACGGGAGCAGTACTTC.

The CDR3 sequence is CASSQASGDSTDTQYF. Here the CDR3 DNA reads TGCGCCAGCAGCCAAGCAAGCGGGGATAGCACAGATACGCAGTATTTT. The chain has TRBV4-3 and TRBJ2-3, with 7 bases that match TRBD2. There are 16 residues in the CDR3. The V segment lost 1 base and the J segment 0 bases; nucleotides outside the gene matches: 4. Germline V gene lookup returns CDR1 LGHNA and CDR2 YSLEER.

As DNA, the CDR3 is TGCGCCAGCAGCCGAGGGGGCGATGAGCAGTTCTTC. Translated, it gives CASSRGGDEQFF. V gene TRBV5-1 combines with J gene TRBJ2-1; TRBD1 agrees at 7 bases. The CDR3 consists of 12 residues. Germline CDR1 is SGHRS and CDR2 is YFSETQ. V was clipped by 4 bases and J by 8 bases; unmatched bases: 3.

V and J are TRBV7-6 and TRBJ1-6, with D tentatively TRBD1 (5 bases). V gave up 5 bases and J gave up 5 bases, with 10 bases separating them. Germline CDR1 and CDR2: SGHVS and FNYEAQ. This CDR3 has 14 amino acids. DNA for the CDR3: TGTGCCAGCAGCCCGACAGTCAATAATTCACCCCTCCACTTT. Amino acids: CASSPTVNNSPLHF.

The chain joins TRBV6-5 to TRBJ2-1, with D possibly matching TRBD1 (5 bases). Trimming removed 5 bases from V and 8 bases from J, with 16 bases in between. Germline assignment: CDR1 MNHEY and CDR2 SVGAGI. This CDR3 region has 14 residues. CDR3 sequence (DNA): TGTGCCAGCAGTCTCCTAGGAGTAGGGGATGAGCAGTTCTTC. As protein: CASSLLGVGDEQFF.

The V call is TRBV28, the J call TRBJ1-2, with 9 bases matching TRBD1. The CDR3 consists of 15 residues. Germline V gene sequence: CDR1 MDHEN, CDR2 SYDVKM. Losses at the gene ends were 5 bases for V and 6 bases for J; bases not matched to a gene: 10. The CDR3 DNA reads as TGTGCCAGCAGTGGCCGGGACAGGGAAGGGGATGGCTACACCTTC. Encoded protein: CASSGRDREGDGYTF.

The chain uses TRBV5-1 and TRBJ2-1; 8 nucleotides align to TRBD2. V shed 3 bases and J 5 bases; nucleotides not matched to a gene: 7. The V gene's germline CDR1 is SGHRS and CDR2 YFSETQ. CDR3 length: 15 residues. The CDR3 DNA reads as TGCGCCAGCAGCTCCAGTCCGGGGGGGGACAATGAGCAGTTCTTC. Protein: CASSSSPGGDNEQFF.

At least ten counts were recorded for this clone. V and J are TRBV10-3 and TRBJ2-2; D call uncertain. The CDR3 loop spans 14 amino acids. Trimming left V 10 bases short and J 0 bases short, with 12 bases between. CDR1 and CDR2 from the germline V gene are ENHRY and SYGVKD. The CDR3 sequence: CATYPRTNTGELFF. The CDR3 bases are TGTGCCACCTACCCCAGGACGAACACCGGGGAGCTGTTTTTT.